The entry that follows covers one T cell receptor beta chain sequence. Its antigen remains unknown. V trimming: 5 bases; J trimming: 2 bases; junction bases outside the gene matches: 2. The CDR3 length is 13 residues. The germline V gene has CDR1 DFQATT and CDR2 SNEGSKA (reference sequence). This sample was included in a study of T cell repertoires in aging, cancer and after chemotherapy. Peripheral blood genomic DNA, not sorted cells or RNA, was the template. Multiplex touch-down PCR with TRB-A/B primers amplified rearranged V-D-J TRB sequences. TCRdb re-called the multiplex PCR reads through MiXCR, storing one row per CDR3 protein. The table lists some 2,100 distinct CDR3 sequences, approximately 30% of them singletons. Study-wide results and caveats: Untreated cancer patients had significantly lower blood TCR diversity than age-matched healthy donors. In cancer patients, declining TCR diversity with age involved lost richness and lost evenness.

J is TRBJ2-5 and V is TRBV20-1; 10 nucleotides align to TRBD2. The TCR sequence derives from a human donor with a solid tumor. Sequencing was carried out using blood. CDR3 bases: TGCAGTGCTTTAGCGGGGGGTCAAGAGACCCAGTACTTC. It translates to CSALAGGQETQYF.